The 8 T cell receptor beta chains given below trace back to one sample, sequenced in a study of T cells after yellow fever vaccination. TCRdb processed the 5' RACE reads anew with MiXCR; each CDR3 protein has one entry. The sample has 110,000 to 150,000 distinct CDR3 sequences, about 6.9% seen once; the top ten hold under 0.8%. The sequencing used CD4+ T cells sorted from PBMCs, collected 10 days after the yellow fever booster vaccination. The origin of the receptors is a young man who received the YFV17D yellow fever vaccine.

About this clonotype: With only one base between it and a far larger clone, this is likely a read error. CDR3 DNA sequence: TGTGCCAGCAGTTTCAGCGAAGATACGCAGTATTTT. Its protein product is CASSFSEDTQYF. This rearrangement joins TRBV12-3 or TRBV12-4 to TRBJ2-3; no definite D call. Trimming removed 3 bases from V and 5 bases from J, with 6 bases in between. The CDR3 contains 12 residues.

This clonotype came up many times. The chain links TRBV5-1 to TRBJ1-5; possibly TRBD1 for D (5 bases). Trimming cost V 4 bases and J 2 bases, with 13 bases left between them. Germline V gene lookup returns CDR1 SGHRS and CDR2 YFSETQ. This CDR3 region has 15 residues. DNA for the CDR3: TGCGCCAGCAGCCGTGGGGGGGGTGGCAATCAGCCCCAGCATTTT. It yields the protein CASSRGGGGNQPQHF.

CDR3 nucleotides: TGTGCCAGTAGTATAGGGGGGATCTCCTACAATGAGCAGTTCTTC. Protein: CASSIGGISYNEQFF. J is TRBJ2-1 and V is TRBV19, with D perhaps given as TRBD1 or TRBD2 (5 bases each). The CDR3 covers 15 residues. Germline CDR1 and CDR2: LNHDA and SQIVND (reference sequence). V gave up 1 base and J gave up 0 bases, with 7 bases separating them.

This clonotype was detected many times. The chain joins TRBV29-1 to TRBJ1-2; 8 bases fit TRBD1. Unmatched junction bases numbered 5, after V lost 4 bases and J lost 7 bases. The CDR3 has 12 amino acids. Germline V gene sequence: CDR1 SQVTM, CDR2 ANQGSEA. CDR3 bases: TGCAGCGTTGGTCAGGGGGCCGTTGGCTACACCTTC. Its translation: CSVGQGAVGYTF.

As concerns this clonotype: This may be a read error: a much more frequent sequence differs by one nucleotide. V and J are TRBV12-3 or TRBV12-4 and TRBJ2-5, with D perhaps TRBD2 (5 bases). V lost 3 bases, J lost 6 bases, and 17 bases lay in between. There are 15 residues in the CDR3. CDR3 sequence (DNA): TGTGCCAGCAGTTTCCCACTCGGGATTTTGAAGACCCAGTACTTC. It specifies CASSFPLGILKTQYF.

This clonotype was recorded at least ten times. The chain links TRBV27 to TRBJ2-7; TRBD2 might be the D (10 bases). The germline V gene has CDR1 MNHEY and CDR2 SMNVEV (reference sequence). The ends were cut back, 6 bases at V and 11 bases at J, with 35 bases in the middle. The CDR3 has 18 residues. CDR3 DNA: TGTGCCAGCAGCCAGGGGACAGGGAAGGCTAGCGGGAGAAAAGGAAAGTACTTC. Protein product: CASSQGTGKASGRKGKYF.

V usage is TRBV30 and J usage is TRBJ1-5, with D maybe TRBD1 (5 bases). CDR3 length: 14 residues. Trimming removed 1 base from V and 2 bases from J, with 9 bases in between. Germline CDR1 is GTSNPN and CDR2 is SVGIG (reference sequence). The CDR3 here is CAWSGRVGNQPQHF. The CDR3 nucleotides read TGTGCCTGGAGTGGCAGGGTCGGCAATCAGCCCCAGCATTTT.

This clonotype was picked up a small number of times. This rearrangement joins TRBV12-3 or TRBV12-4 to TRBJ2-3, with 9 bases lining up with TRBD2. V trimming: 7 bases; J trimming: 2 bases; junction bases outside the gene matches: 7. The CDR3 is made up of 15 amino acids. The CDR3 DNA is TGTGCCAGCATGAGAGCGGGAGGTTCCACAGATACGCAGTATTTT. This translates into CASMRAGGSTDTQYF.